Below, 2 T cell receptor beta chains from the same sample are listed, as sequenced in a study of T cell repertoires in cytomegalovirus infection. TCRdb itself ran the reads through MiXCR, one entry per CDR3 protein. The repertoire has fewer than 70,000 distinct CDR3 sequences, 25% to 30% of them found once; the top ten carry 45% to 75%. No antigens are known for them. Sequencing was performed on CD8+ T cells from cultured PBMCs, taken from culture after CMV antigen stimulation. These receptors all come from a human donor in good health (CMV status not recorded). Some clones in this sample may be carry-over from other donors' samples.

The J gene is TRBJ2-7, the V gene TRBV5-6, with a weak D call TRBD2 (6 bases). CDR3 length equals 15 residues. Trimming removed 1 base from V and 4 bases from J, with 15 bases in between. CDR1 and CDR2 (germline): SGHDT, YYEEEE. CDR3 sequence reads: CASSLSGRTHYEQYF. The CDR3 DNA reads TGTGCCAGCAGCTTGTCCGGGAGAACCCATTACGAGCAGTACTTC. The whole variable domain, filled in from reference TRBV5-6 and TRBJ2-7, reads DAGVTQSPTHLIKTRGQQVTLRCSPKSGHDTVSWYQQALGQGPQFIFQYYEEEERQRGNFPDRFSGHQFPNYSSELNVNALLLGDSALYLCASSLSGRTHYEQYFGPGTRLTVT.

This chain joins TRBV11-2 and TRBJ2-7, with 7 positions matching TRBD1. This CDR3 spans 15 amino acids. Germline CDR1 and CDR2: SGHAT and FQNNGV. V shed 2 bases, J shed 4 bases, and the junction held 8 bases outside the gene matches. The CDR3 DNA is TGTGCCAGCAGCTTACTATCGGGACAGAAATACGAGCAGTACTTC. Translating gives CASSLLSGQKYEQYF.